The T cell receptor (beta chain) under discussion was sequenced for a study of blood T cell repertoires in COVID-19. Turning to the study itself: T cells, B-cell-depleted T cells, or PBMCs supplied cDNA or gDNA.

Original data processing: Scientists estimated how many nucleated cells there were by amplifying reference gene primers. Method: immunoSEQ multiplex PCR; TCRdb's copy keeps in-frame clones and lacks some. V and J calls plus clone size are reproduced from that table; the DNA served to infer D and trimming. The sample has about 670,000 clones, about 87% seen once. Sample: peripheral blood. The receptor comes from a woman between 18 and 29 years old with acute or convalescent COVID-19.

CDR3 sequence reads: CASSLEGAHSSYEQYF. In DNA, the CDR3 is TGTGCCAGCAGCTTAGAGGGGGCCCACTCCTCCTACGAGCAGTACTTC. V is TRBV7-9 and J is TRBJ2-7, with TRBD1 matching over 7 bases. Germline lookup yields CDR1 SEHNR and CDR2 FQNEAQ (reference sequence). J gave up 0 bases and V 1 base, and 6 bases lay outside the gene matches. This CDR3 contains 16 residues.